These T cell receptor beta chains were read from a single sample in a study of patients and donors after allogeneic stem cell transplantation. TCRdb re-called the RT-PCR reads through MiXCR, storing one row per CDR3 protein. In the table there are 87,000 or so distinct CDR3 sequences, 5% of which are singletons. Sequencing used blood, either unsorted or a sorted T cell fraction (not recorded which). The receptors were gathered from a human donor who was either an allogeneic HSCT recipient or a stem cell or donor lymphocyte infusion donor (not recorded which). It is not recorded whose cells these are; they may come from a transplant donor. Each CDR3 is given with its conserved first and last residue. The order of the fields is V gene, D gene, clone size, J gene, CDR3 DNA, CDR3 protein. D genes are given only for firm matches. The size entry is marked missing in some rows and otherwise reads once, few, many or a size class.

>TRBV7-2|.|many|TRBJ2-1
TGTGCCAGCAGCTTATCCGGGAGCTCCTACAATGAGCAGTTCTTC
CASSLSGSSYNEQFF
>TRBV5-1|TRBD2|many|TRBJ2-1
TGCGCCAGCAGCTTTAGCGGGGGGGCCTTGAATGAGCAGTTCTTC
CASSFSGGALNEQFF
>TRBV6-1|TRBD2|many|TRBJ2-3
TGTGCCAGCTTTGGGCGGACTAGCGGGAATCATTTGGGAGATACGCAGTATTTT
CASFGRTSGNHLGDTQYF
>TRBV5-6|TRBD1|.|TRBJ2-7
TGTGCCAGCAGCTGGACAGGGAGCTCCTACGAGCAGTACTTC
CASSWTGSSYEQYF
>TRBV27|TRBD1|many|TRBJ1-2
TGTGCCAGCAGTTCGGGACAGGGTGGCGGCTACACCTTC
CASSSGQGGGYTF
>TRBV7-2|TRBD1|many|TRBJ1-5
TGTGCCAGCAGCTTCACAGGGGCCTATAGCAATCAGCCCCAGCATTTT
CASSFTGAYSNQPQHF
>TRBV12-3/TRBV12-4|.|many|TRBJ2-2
TGTGCCAGCAGACCCTTGAGGGGACGCACGAACACCGGGGAGCTGTTTTTT
CASRPLRGRTNTGELFF
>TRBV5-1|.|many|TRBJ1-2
TGCGCCAGCAGTTCTCAGGGGAGAGAGGGCTACACCTTC
CASSSQGREGYTF
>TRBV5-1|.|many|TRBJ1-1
TGCGCCAGCAGCGCCCAGGGGATTGGGAACACTGAAGCTTTCTTT
CASSAQGIGNTEAFF
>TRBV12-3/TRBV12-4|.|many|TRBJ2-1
TGTGCCAGCAGTTTAATGGAGGCAGGCTTTAATGAGCAGTTCTTC
CASSLMEAGFNEQFF
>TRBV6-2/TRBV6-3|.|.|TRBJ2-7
TGTGCCAGCAGGATAAGCGGTGACAGCTACGAGCAGTACTTC
CASRISGDSYEQYF
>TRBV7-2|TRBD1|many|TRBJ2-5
TGTGCCAGCAGTCAAGGGGACAGCCTACAAGAGACCCAGTACTTC
CASSQGDSLQETQYF
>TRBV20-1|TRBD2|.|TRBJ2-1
TGCAGTGCTAGGGGGACTAGCGGGAGGGGGAGCGATGAGCAGTTCTTC
CSARGTSGRGSDEQFF
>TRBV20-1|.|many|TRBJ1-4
TGCAGTGCGGGGACCCGGGGGGCACTTAATGAAAAACTGTTTTTT
CSAGTRGALNEKLFF
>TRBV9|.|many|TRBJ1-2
TGTGCCAGCAGCGTAAGCGCAGGCCAACTTTATGGCTACACCTTC
CASSVSAGQLYGYTF
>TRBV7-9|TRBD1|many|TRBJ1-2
TGTGCCAGCAGCTTAGGACCCACCCTGGGCAGGGGGCGAGGCTACACCTTC
CASSLGPTLGRGRGYTF
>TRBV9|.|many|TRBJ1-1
TGTGCCAGCAGCGTAGTGGCAGACCTGAACACTGAAGCTTTCTTT
CASSVVADLNTEAFF
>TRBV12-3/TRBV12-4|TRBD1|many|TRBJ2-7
TGTGCCAGCAGGGCCCGACAGGGTTACGAGCAGTACTTC
CASRARQGYEQYF
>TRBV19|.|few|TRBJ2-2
TGTGCCAGTAGTATGGGGTGGGCCGGGGAGCTGTTTTTT
CASSMGWAGELFF
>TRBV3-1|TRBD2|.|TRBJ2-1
TGTGCCAGCAGCCCAAACCTGGTACTAGCGGCAACCTACAATGAGCAGTTCTTC
CASSPNLVLAATYNEQFF
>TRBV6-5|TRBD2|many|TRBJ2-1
TGTGCCAGCAGTTACAGGCTAGCGGGGTACAATGAGCAGTTCTTC
CASSYRLAGYNEQFF
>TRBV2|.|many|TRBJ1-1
TGTGCCAGCAGGGACTTCAGGGGTTATACTGAAGCTTTCTTT
CASRDFRGYTEAFF
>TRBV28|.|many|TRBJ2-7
TGTGCCAGCAGACCCCAAAGGCTGGGGAGCTCCTACGAGCAGTACTTC
CASRPQRLGSSYEQYF
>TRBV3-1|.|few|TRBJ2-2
TGTGCCAGCAGCCCTAACACTGACGGGGAGCTGTTTTTT
CASSPNTDGELFF
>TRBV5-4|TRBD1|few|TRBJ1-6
TGTGCCAGCAGCTTGGGCGGGACAGCCTATAATTCACCCCTCCACTTT
CASSLGGTAYNSPLHF
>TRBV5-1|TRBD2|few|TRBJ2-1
TGCGCCAGCAGCCCAGACGGGAGCGGGAGCTCCTACAATGAGCAGTTCTTC
CASSPDGSGSSYNEQFF
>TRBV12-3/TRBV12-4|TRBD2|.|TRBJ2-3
TGTGCCAGCAGCTCTCTCAGCGGGGCAGGCACAGATACGCAGTATTTT
CASSSLSGAGTDTQYF
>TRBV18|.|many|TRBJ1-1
TGTGCCAGCTCACCTATTTTCATGAACACTGAAGCTTTCTTT
CASSPIFMNTEAFF
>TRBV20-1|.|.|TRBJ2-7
TGCAGTGCTAGGGGGGACACGGACTACGAGCAGTACTTC
CSARGDTDYEQYF
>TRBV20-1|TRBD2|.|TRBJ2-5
TGCAGTGCTAGAGACCAGGGCGGGGGTGGGACCCAGTACTTC
CSARDQGGGGTQYF
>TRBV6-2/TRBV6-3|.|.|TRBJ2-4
TGTGCCAGCAGTTACCCAACTCGGCTAGGCAAAAACATTCAGTACTTC
CASSYPTRLGKNIQYF
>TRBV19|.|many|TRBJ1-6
TGTGCCAGTAGGTTCGGGACTGTCGCCTGGGAGAATTCACCCCTCCACTTT
CASRFGTVAWENSPLHF
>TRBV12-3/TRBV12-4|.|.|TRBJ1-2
TGTGCCAGCAGTTTAGACTATGGCTACACCTTC
CASSLDYGYTF
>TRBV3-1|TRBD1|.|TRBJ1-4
TGTGCCAGCAGCCAACGGACAGGGGTGGATGAAAAACTGTTTTTT
CASSQRTGVDEKLFF
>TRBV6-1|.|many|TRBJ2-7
TGTGCCAGCAACGGGGTCGGGGCAGGGGCCTACGAGCAGTACTTC
CASNGVGAGAYEQYF
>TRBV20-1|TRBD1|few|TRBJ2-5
TGCAGTGCACCGGACAGGGTAGAGACCCAGTACTTC
CSAPDRVETQYF
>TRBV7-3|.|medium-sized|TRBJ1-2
TGTGCCAGCAGCCCGAGTGGGGGCTCTAACTATGGCTACACCTTC
CASSPSGGSNYGYTF
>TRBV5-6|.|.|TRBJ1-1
TGTGCCAGCAGCCGGCCCCAGAACACTGAAGCTTTCTTT
CASSRPQNTEAFF
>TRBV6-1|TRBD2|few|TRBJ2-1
TGTGCCAGCAGTAGGTCTAGCGGGAGCCATGAGCAGTTCTTC
CASSRSSGSHEQFF
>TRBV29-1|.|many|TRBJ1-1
TGCAGCGTTGTCCAGGGCCCAGGAAAAGCTTTCTTT
CSVVQGPGKAFF
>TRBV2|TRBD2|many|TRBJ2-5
TGTGCCAGCAGGGAAAACCCTTTACGGGGGGAAACCCAGTACTTC
CASRENPLRGETQYF
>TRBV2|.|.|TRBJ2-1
TGTGCCAGCAGTAGCGTGGCTGAGCAGTTCTTC
CASSSVAEQFF
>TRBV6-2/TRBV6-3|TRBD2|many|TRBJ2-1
TGTGCCAGCAGTCTACGTCCTAGCGGGGCCTCCTACAATGAGCAGTTCTTC
CASSLRPSGASYNEQFF
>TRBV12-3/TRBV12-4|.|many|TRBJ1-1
TGTGCCAGCAGTTTAACGAGCACTGAAGCTTTCTTT
CASSLTSTEAFF
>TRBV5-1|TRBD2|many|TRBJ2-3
TGCGCCAGCAGCTTGGCCGGAGCACTAGCGGGAGTTAGAACAGATACGCAGTATTTT
CASSLAGALAGVRTDTQYF
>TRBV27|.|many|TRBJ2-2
TGTGCCAGCTCCCTGATGGATACAACGGGCACCGGGGAGCTGTTTTTT
CASSLMDTTGTGELFF
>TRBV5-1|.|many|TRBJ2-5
TGCGCCAGCAGCTCCGGGACACCTCAAGAGACCCAGTACTTC
CASSSGTPQETQYF
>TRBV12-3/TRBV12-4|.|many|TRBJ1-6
TGTGCCAGCAGTTTAAGCAGGTTGAATTCACCCCTCCACTTT
CASSLSRLNSPLHF
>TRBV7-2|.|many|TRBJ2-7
TGTGCCAGCAGCTTAGGTGGGCAGGGGCCTTCTCATTTC
CASSLGGQGPSHF
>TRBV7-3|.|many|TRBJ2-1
TGTGCCAGCAGCAAAACAGGCAATGAGCAGTTCTTC
CASSKTGNEQFF
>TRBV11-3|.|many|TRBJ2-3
TGTGCCAGCAGCCTAGTCGCGGGGGCCCCCACAGATACGCAGTATTTT
CASSLVAGAPTDTQYF
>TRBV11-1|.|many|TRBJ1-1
TGTGCCAGCAGCTTATTGTCGGGAGCTGAAGCTTTCTTT
CASSLLSGAEAFF
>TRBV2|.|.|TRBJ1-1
TGTGCCAGCAGTGAGAGGAACACTGAAGCTTTCTTT
CASSERNTEAFF